This passage covers 9 T cell receptor beta chains from one sample sequenced in a study of blood T cell repertoires in COVID-19. Generated by immunoSEQ multiplex PCR, the TCRdb table keeps only in-frame clones and is missing some. The data show about 46,000 clones, 70% to 90% seen once. What was sequenced was peripheral blood. The receptors come from a human donor in a cohort sampled during active COVID-19. The donor label of this sample is uncertain.

This clone was detected only once. V gene TRBV11-3 combines with J gene TRBJ2-1, with 10 bases lining up with TRBD1. Germline CDR1 and CDR2: SGHNT and YENEEA. This CDR3 comprises 15 residues. Losses at the gene ends were 5 bases for V and 2 bases for J; bases not matched to a gene: 3. The CDR3 loop reads CASSPDRGPYNEQFF. The CDR3 bases are TGTGCCAGCAGCCCAGACAGGGGGCCCTACAATGAGCAGTTCTTC.

V and J are TRBV18 and TRBJ1-1, with a tentative D call TRBD1 (5 bases). Trimming took off 3 bases at V and 0 bases at J, with 8 bases between the two ends. The CDR3 runs to 14 residues. The germline CDR1 and CDR2 sequences are KGHSH and LQKENI. Here the CDR3 reads CASSPRAMNTEAFF. Written as DNA, the CDR3 is TGTGCCAGCTCACCCAGGGCCATGAACACTGAAGCTTTCTTT.

The chain joins TRBV24-1 to TRBJ2-1; 7 bases map to TRBD2. V was pared by 3 bases and J by 5 bases, with 9 bases of the junction left unmatched. Germline V gene data show CDR1 as KGHDR and CDR2 as SFDVKD. The length of the CDR3 is 16 residues. The CDR3 DNA is TGTGCCACCAGTGATAATGGCGGGGGAGACCACAATGAGCAGTTCTTC. Translation: CATSDNGGGDHNEQFF.

This clone has only one observation. V and J are TRBV28 and TRBJ2-7, with D perhaps matching TRBD1 (6 bases). V was cut by 2 bases and J by 4 bases, with 18 bases left in between. CDR3 length: 16 residues. Germline V gene lookup returns CDR1 MDHEN and CDR2 SYDVKM. CDR3 bases: TGTGCCAGCAGTTTAGTAGGGGACACCAAAACTTACGAGCAGTACTTC. It specifies CASSLVGDTKTYEQYF.

This rearrangement joins TRBV2 to TRBJ1-2; weak D call: TRBD1 (5 bases). Between the trimmed V and J ends, which lost 1 base and 6 bases, there was a span of 9 bases. The CDR3 is made up of 13 amino acids. The V gene's germline CDR1 is SNHLY and CDR2 FYNNEI. The CDR3 protein is CASSEGMGHGYTF. In DNA, the CDR3 is TGTGCCAGCAGTGAAGGAATGGGGCATGGCTACACCTTC.

The V call is TRBV5-4, the J call TRBJ1-6; 8 bases fit TRBD1. The V and J ends lost 4 bases and 6 bases, in that order; junction bases with no gene match: 9. Germline loops: CDR1 SGHNT, CDR2 YYREEE (reference sequence). There are 16 residues in the CDR3. CDR3 sequence (DNA): TGTGCCAGCAGCCCACGACAGGGGCGCGGTAATTCACCCCTCCACTTT. It encodes CASSPRQGRGNSPLHF.

This clone was observed once. This chain connects TRBV29-1 to TRBJ2-3; 11 bases fit TRBD1. The CDR3 extends over 14 amino acids. Trimming at V came to 3 bases and at J to 3 bases, leaving 2 bases not matched to a gene. Germline V gene lookup returns CDR1 SQVTM and CDR2 ANQGSEA. CDR3 in amino acids: CSVEGTGGTDTQYF. In DNA, the CDR3 is TGCAGCGTTGAGGGGACAGGGGGTACAGATACGCAGTATTTT.

V and J are TRBV6-1 and TRBJ2-3; 9 bases line up with TRBD2. CDR1 is MNHNS, CDR2 SASEGT, per germline. J was trimmed by 6 bases and V by 1 base; bases with no gene match: 8. The CDR3 sequence is 16 residues long. The CDR3 DNA follows: TGTGCCAGCAGTGAAGTGGATGCGGGGGGGCGGGATACGCAGTATTTT. It is translated as CASSEVDAGGRDTQYF.

The rearrangement links TRBV19 to TRBJ2-7, with 7 bases fitting TRBD1. The CDR3 totals 13 residues. J gave up 6 bases and V 3 bases, and 5 bases lay outside the gene matches. CDR1 is LNHDA, CDR2 SQIVND, per germline (reference sequence). The CDR3 loop reads CASSIDRVGEQYF. The CDR3, as DNA: TGTGCCAGTAGTATTGACAGGGTAGGCGAGCAGTACTTC.